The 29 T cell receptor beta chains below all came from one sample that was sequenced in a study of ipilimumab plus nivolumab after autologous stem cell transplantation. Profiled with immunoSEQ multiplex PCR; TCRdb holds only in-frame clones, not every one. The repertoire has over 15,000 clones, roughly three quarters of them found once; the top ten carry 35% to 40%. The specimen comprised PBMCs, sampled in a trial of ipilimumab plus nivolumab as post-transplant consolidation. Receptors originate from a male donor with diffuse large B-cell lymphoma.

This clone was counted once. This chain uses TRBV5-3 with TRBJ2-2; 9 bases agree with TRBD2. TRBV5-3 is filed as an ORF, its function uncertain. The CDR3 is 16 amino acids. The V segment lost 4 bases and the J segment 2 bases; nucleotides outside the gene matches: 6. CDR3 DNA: TGTGCCAGAAGCACGGGACTAGCAGGCAACACCGGGGAGCTGTTTTTT. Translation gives CARSTGLAGNTGELFF.

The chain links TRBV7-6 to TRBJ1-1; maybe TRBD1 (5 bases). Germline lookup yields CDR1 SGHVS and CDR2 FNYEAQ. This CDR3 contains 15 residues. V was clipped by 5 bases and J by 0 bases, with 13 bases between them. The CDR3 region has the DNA TGTGCCAGCAGCCCCCGGGACGGGATGAACACTGAAGCTTTCTTT. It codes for CASSPRDGMNTEAFF.

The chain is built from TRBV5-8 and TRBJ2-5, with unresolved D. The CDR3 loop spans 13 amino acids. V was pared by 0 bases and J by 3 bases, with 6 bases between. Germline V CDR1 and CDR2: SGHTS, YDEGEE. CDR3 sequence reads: CASSLAWEETQYF. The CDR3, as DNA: TGTGCCAGCAGCTTGGCGTGGGAAGAGACCCAGTACTTC.

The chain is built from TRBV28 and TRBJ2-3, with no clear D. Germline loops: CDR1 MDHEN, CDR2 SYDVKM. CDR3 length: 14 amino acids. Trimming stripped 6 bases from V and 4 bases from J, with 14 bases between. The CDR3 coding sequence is TGTGCCAGCAGAAGACAAGGCAGGCCAGATACGCAGTATTTT. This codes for CASRRQGRPDTQYF.

The CDR3 spells CAWSVLGPAVQPQHF. The CDR3 DNA sequence: TGTGCCTGGAGTGTACTGGGGCCGGCGGTTCAGCCCCAGCATTTT. The chain combines TRBV30 with TRBJ1-5; D is possibly TRBD1 (5 bases). Germline-derived CDR1 and CDR2 are GTSNPN and SVGIG (reference sequence). The CDR3 covers 15 residues. With 0 bases removed from V and 6 bases from J, the gap between germline ends came to 15 bases.

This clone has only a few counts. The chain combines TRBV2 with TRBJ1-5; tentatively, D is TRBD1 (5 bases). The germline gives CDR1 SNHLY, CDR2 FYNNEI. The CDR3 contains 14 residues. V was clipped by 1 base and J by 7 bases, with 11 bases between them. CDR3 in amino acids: CASSEDRPGQPQHF. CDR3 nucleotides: TGTGCCAGCAGTGAAGACAGGCCAGGCCAGCCCCAGCATTTT.

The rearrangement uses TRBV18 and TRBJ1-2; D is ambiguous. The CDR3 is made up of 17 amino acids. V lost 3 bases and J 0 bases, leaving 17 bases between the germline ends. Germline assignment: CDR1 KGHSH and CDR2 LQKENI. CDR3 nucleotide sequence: TGTGCCAGCTCACCCATCGACGGCGGAACCGCTAACTATGGCTACACCTTC. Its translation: CASSPIDGGTANYGYTF. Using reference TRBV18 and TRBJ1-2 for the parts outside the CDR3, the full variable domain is NAGVMQNPRHLVRRRGQEARLRCSPMKGHSHVYWYRQLPEEGLKFMVYLQKENIIDESGMPKERFSAEFPKEGPSILRIQQVVRGDSAAYFCASSPIDGGTANYGYTFGSGTRLTVV.

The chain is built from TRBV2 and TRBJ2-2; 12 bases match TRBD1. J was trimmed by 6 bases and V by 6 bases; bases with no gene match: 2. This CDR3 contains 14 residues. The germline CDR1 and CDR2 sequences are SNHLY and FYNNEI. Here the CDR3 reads CASRGTGGSGELFF. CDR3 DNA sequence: TGTGCCAGCAGGGGGACAGGGGGCTCCGGGGAGCTGTTTTTT.

The DNA for the CDR3 is TGTGCCATCAGTGTAGGGCCTATCTACGAGCAGTACTTC. This gives the protein CAISVGPIYEQYF. The rearrangement links TRBV10-3 to TRBJ2-7; D is ambiguous. The V gene lost 4 bases and the J gene lost 3 bases, with 10 bases spanning the gap. The germline gives CDR1 ENHRY, CDR2 SYGVKD. The CDR3 runs to 13 residues.

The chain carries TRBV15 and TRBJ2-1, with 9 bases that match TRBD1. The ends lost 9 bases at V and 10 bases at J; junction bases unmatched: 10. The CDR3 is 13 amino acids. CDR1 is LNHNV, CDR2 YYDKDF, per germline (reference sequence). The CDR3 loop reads CATQTGGRREQFF. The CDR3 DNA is TGTGCCACTCAGACAGGGGGGCGCCGGGAGCAGTTCTTC.

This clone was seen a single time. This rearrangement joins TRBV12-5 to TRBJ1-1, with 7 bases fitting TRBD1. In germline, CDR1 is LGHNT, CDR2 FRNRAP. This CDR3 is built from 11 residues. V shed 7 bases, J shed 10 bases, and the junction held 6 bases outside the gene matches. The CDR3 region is CASAEGAGAFF. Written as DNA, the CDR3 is TGTGCTAGTGCCGAGGGGGCGGGAGCTTTCTTT.

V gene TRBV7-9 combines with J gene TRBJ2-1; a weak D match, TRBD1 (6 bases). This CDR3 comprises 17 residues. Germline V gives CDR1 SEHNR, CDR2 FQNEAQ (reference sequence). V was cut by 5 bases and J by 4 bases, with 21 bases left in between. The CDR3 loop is CASSERQGPLYYNEQFF. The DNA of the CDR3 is TGTGCCAGCAGCGAGCGGCAGGGGCCGCTATATTACAATGAGCAGTTCTTC.

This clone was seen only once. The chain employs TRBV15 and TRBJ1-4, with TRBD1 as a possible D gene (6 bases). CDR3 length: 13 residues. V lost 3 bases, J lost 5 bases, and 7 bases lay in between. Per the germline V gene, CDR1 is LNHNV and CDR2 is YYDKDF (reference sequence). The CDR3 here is CATSRDSNEKLFF. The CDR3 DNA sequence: TGTGCCACCAGCAGGGACAGCAATGAAAAACTGTTTTTT.

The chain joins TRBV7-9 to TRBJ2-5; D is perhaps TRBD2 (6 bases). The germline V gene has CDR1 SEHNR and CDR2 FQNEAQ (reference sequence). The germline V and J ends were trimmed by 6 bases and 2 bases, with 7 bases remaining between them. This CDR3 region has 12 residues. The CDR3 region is CASREGQETQYF. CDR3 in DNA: TGTGCCAGCAGGGAGGGGCAAGAGACCCAGTACTTC.

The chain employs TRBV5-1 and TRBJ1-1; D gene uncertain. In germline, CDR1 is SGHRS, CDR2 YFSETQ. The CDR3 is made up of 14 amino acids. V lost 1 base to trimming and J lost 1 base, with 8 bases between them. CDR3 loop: CASSLSQANTEAFF. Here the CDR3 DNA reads TGCGCCAGCAGCTTGTCGCAGGCGAACACTGAAGCTTTCTTT.

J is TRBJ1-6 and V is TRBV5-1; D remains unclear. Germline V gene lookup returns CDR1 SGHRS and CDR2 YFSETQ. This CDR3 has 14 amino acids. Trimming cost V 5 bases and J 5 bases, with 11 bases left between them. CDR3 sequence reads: CASSVRSHNSPLHF. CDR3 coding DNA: TGCGCCAGCAGTGTCAGGAGCCATAATTCACCCCTCCACTTT.

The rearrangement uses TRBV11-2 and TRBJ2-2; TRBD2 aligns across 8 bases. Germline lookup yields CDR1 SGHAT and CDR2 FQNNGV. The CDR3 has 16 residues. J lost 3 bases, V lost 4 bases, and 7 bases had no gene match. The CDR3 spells CASSSRLARHTGELFF. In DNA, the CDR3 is TGTGCCAGCAGCTCAAGACTAGCGAGGCACACCGGGGAGCTGTTTTTT.

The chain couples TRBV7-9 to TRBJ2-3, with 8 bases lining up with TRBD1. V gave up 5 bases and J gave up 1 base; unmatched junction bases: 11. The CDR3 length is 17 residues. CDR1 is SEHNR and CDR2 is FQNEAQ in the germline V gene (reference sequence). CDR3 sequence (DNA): TGTGCCAGCAGCGAAGACAGGGGAAGAACTCGCACAGATACGCAGTATTTT. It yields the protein CASSEDRGRTRTDTQYF.

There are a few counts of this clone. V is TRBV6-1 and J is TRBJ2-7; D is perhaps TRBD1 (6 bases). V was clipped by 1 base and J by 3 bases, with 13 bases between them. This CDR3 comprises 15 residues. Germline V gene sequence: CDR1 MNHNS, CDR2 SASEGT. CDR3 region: CASSEVRTVNYEQYF. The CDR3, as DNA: TGTGCCAGCAGTGAAGTCCGGACAGTAAACTACGAGCAGTACTTC.

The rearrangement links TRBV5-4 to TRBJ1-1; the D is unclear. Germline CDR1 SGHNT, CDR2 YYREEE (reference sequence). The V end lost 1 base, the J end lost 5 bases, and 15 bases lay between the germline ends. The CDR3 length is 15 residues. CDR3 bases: TGTGCCAGCAGCTTGACGAGTGGGTGGCAGACTGAAGCTTTCTTT. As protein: CASSLTSGWQTEAFF.

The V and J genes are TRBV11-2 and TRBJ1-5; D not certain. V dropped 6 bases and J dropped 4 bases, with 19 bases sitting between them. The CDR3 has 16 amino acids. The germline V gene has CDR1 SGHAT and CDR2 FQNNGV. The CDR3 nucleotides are TGTGCCAGCAGACCTACGGACCGTTCCTCTAATCAGCCCCAGCATTTT. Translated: CASRPTDRSSNQPQHF.

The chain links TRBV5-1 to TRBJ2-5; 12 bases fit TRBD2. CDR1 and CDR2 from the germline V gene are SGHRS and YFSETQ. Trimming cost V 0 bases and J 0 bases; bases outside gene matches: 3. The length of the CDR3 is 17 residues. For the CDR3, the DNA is TGCGCCAGCAGCTTGGGACTAGCGGGGGCCAACCAAGAGACCCAGTACTTC. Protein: CASSLGLAGANQETQYF. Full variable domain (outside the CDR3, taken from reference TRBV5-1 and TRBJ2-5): KAGVTQTPRYLIKTRGQQVTLSCSPISGHRSVSWYQQTPGQGLQFLFEYFSETQRNKGNFPGRFSGRQFSNSRSEMNVSTLELGDSALYLCASSLGLAGANQETQYFGPGTRLLVL.

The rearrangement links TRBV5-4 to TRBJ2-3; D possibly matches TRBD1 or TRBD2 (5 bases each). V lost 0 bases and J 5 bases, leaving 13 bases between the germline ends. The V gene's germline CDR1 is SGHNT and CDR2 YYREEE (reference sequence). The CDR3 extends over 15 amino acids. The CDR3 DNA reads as TGTGCCAGCAGCTTGGCTGGTCAGGGACGAGATACGCAGTATTTT. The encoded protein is CASSLAGQGRDTQYF. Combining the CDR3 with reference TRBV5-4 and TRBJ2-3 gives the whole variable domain ETGVTQSPTHLIKTRGQQVTLRCSSQSGHNTVSWYQQALGQGPQFIFQYYREEENGRGNFPPRFSGLQFPNYSSELNVNALELDDSALYLCASSLAGQGRDTQYFGPGTRLTVL.

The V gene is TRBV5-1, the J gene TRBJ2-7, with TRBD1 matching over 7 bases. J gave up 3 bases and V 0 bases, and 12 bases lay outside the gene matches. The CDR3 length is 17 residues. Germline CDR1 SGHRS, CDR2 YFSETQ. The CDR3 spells CASSLGVGQTVNYEQYF. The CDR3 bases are TGCGCCAGCAGCTTGGGGGTGGGACAGACAGTCAACTACGAGCAGTACTTC.

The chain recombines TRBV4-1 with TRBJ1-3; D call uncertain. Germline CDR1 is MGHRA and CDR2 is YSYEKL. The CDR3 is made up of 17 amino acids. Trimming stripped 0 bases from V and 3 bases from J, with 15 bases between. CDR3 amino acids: CASSQEATAGGGNTIYF. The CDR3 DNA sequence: TGCGCCAGCAGCCAAGAAGCGACGGCTGGCGGTGGAAACACCATATATTTT.

CDR3 nucleotide sequence: TGTGCCAGCAGTGATATGCAGGGGAGCACAGATACGCAGTATTTT. Its protein is CASSDMQGSTDTQYF. V is TRBV2 and J is TRBJ2-3, with a weak D call TRBD1 (6 bases). The CDR3 length is 15 residues. CDR1 and CDR2 from the germline V gene are SNHLY and FYNNEI. V dropped 3 bases and J dropped 0 bases, with 10 bases sitting between them.

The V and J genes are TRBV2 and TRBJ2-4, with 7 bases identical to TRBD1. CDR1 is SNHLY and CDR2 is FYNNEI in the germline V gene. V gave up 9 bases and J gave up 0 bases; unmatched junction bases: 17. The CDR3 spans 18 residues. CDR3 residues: CASTSMTGLTIAKNIQYF. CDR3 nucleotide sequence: TGTGCCAGTACCTCTATGACAGGGCTTACGATAGCCAAAAACATTCAGTACTTC.

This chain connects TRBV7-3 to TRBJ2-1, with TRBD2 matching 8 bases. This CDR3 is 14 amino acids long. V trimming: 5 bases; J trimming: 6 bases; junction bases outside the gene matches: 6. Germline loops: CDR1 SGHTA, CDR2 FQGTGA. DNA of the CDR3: TGTGCCAGCAGCCCCTCCGGGGGGGCCAATGAGCAGTTCTTC. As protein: CASSPSGGANEQFF.

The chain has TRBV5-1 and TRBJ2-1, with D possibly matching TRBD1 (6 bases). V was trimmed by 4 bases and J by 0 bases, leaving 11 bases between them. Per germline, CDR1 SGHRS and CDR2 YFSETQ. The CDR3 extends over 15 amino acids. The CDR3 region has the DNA TGCGCCAGCAGCCCCAGGGGTAGCTCCTACAATGAGCAGTTCTTC. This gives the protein CASSPRGSSYNEQFF.